The source of this T cell receptor (beta chain) is a study of cytomegalovirus exposure and HLA in healthy donors (TCRdb year 2017). Notes on the research overall: The 666 repertoires of the first cohort and the 95 to 150 validation repertoires were produced on the same platform, according to a later analysis. The study aimed to test whether signatures of past pathogen exposure could be identified by cataloging public T cell receptors. A separate validation cohort of 100 to 150 different subjects was used in addition to the roughly 670-subject first cohort. To predict cytomegalovirus infection status, the study combined high-throughput TCR immunosequencing, statistical association of individual TCRs with disease status, and machine learning.

Broad study findings and their caveats: The study gave a list of 150 to 200 TCR beta chains associated with cytomegalovirus. In vitro tests confirmed that a few of the cytomegalovirus-associated TCR beta chains recognize cytomegalovirus antigens. In a later analysis, TCRs clustered in the first cohort were found to also tend to co-occur in the roughly 120 validation repertoires, with 94% of cluster scores above 0. The authors suggested that the approach could potentially be extended to other disease states and immunological phenotypes. Most TCR sequences were seen in very few donors, while some public TCRs were found in many individuals. A later analysis lacked HLA typing for the validation cohort, so it scored co-occurrence in that cohort across all 120 repertoires. In both the original and validation cohorts, the classifier was reported to diagnose cytomegalovirus status with high specificity and sensitivity.

The donors belonged to the validation cohort of roughly 120 subjects, which was separate from the roughly 670-subject first cohort. As to this clone: This clone's antigen is unknown. It has no much larger one-base neighbor in the sample; base qualities were not kept.

CDR1 and CDR2, per the germline V gene, are SQVTM and ANQGSEA. Its CDR3 holds 11 amino acids, cysteine through phenylalanine. The only DNA kept is the CDR3, 33 bases in frame from the first base. The trim is 6 bases for V and 1 base for J, with a gap of 6 bases between the germline ends. Library creation used the immunoSEQ multiplex PCR assay. Concerning the study's data processing: To diagnose cytomegalovirus status from the catalog of TCR beta chain sequences, a statistical classification framework was built. TCRdb took this table from immuneACCESS and kept in-frame rearrangements with V and J called. Such tables lack part of the clones; where checked against another copy, unresolved V genes explain under half of the gap, and the rest is unexplained. V and J calls and clone size come straight from that table; D and trimming were deduced from the DNA. The sample table contains 150,000 or so clones; only one count was recorded for roughly 86% of them. Approximately 2.5% of the sample comes from the top ten.

The sample consisted of PBMCs. This clonotype originated in a man between 18 and 29 years old in good health and CMV-seropositive. The chain employs TRBV29-1 and TRBJ1-1; the D gene is possibly TRBD1, with 5 bases matching. The nucleotide sequence is given as TGCAGCGTGGGGCCGAACACTGAAGCTTTCTTT. Its coded protein is CSVGPNTEAFF.